What follows describes a single T cell receptor beta chain. Its antigen is unknown. The sample comes from a study of OX40 agonist ivuxolimab in advanced cancers. Broader study findings: Which antigen the expanded peripheral T cells recognized is unknown.

The CDR3 sequence is 13 residues long. Looked up from germline, CDR1 is MDHEN and CDR2 is SYDVKM. V was clipped by 3 bases and J by 5 bases, with 11 bases between them. Some clones are missing from TCRdb's copy, which holds only in-frame ones; the method was immunoSEQ multiplex PCR. The table lists 45,000 to 55,000 clones, 90% to 95% of them singletons. The sample here was CD4+ or CD8+ T cells sorted from blood, taken in a trial of the OX40 agonist ivuxolimab. This receptor was identified in an adult with an advanced solid tumor such as melanoma, head and neck, liver or kidney cancer. V gene TRBV28 combines with J gene TRBJ2-7; D assignment may be TRBD1 or TRBD2 (5 bases each). The chain's CDR3 is CASSFGTSNEQYF. The CDR3 region has the DNA TGTGCCAGCAGTTTTGGGACGTCAAACGAGCAGTACTTC. Full variable domain (remainder filled in from reference TRBV28 and TRBJ2-7): DVKVTQSSRYLVKRTGEKVFLECVQDMDHENMFWYRQDPGLGLRLIYFSYDVKMKEKGDIPEGYSVSREKKERFSLILESASTNQTSMYLCASSFGTSNEQYFGPGTRLTVT.